What follows are 27 T cell receptor beta chains derived from one specimen sequenced in a study of blood T cell repertoires in COVID-19. Sequencing used immunoSEQ multiplex PCR; TCRdb keeps in-frame clones, though not all of them. This sample has roughly 150,000 clones, with around 80% found just once. Sequencing was performed on peripheral blood. All receptors derive from a man between 60 and 75 years old with acute or convalescent COVID-19.

The CDR3 sequence: CASSWTSTGELFF. The CDR3 DNA follows: TGTGCCAGCAGCTGGACTAGCACCGGGGAGCTGTTTTTT. The chain is built from TRBV3-1 (or the pseudogene TRBV3-2) and TRBJ2-2; 7 positions match TRBD2. CDR1 is LGHDT and CDR2 is YNNKEL in the germline V gene (reference sequence). J lost 4 bases, V lost 5 bases, and 1 base had no gene match. The CDR3 contains 13 residues.

The J gene is TRBJ2-7, the V gene TRBV5-6; D gene uncertain. Germline V gene data show CDR1 as SGHDT and CDR2 as YYEEEE. V shed 2 bases and J shed 0 bases, with 9 bases lying between them. The CDR3 loop spans 14 amino acids. CDR3 region: CASSLFVGSYEQYF. The CDR3, as DNA: TGTGCCAGCAGCTTATTCGTCGGCTCCTACGAGCAGTACTTC.

This rearrangement joins TRBV5-6 to TRBJ2-7, with D possibly TRBD2 on 6 matching bases. V lost 0 bases and J lost 5, with 12 bases in between. CDR1 is SGHDT and CDR2 is YYEEEE in the germline V gene. This CDR3 is 14 amino acids long. CDR3 nucleotide sequence: TGTGCCAGCAGCTTGGCGGGAGTCAAGAACGAGCAGTACTTC. Protein product: CASSLAGVKNEQYF.

The chain joins TRBV21-1 to TRBJ2-1; the table calls TRBD2, which could not be checked here. TRBV21-1 is marked as a pseudogene. CDR3 length: 22 amino acids. The CDR3 DNA follows: TGTGCCAGCAGCAAGGCGCGGGGCCGGCCGGGAAAGCCCCACCGCGGTGGGTGCGCGCAGTTCTTC. This encodes CASSKARGRPGKPHRGGCAQFF.

This clone was observed a handful of times. The genes are TRBV4-1 and TRBJ1-2, with D possibly TRBD1 on 5 matching bases. Deletions cut 2 bases from V and 14 bases from J, with 12 bases between. Germline lookup yields CDR1 MGHRA and CDR2 YSYEKL. The CDR3 extends over 11 amino acids. The CDR3 here is CASSQLGGRTF. In nucleotides, the CDR3 is TGCGCCAGCAGCCAACTGGGGGGACGAACCTTC.

CDR3 DNA sequence: TGTGCCAGCTCAGCCCTTAACGGACAGGCCTACACCTTC. It yields the protein CASSALNGQAYTF. The chain has TRBV18 and TRBJ1-2, with 7 nucleotides matching TRBD1. The trim removed 5 bases at V and 10 bases at J, leaving 10 bases unmatched. Germline assignment: CDR1 KGHSH and CDR2 LQKENI. The CDR3 length is 13 residues.

The V and J genes are TRBV2 and TRBJ2-7, with D possibly matching TRBD2 (6 bases). Looked up from germline, CDR1 is SNHLY and CDR2 is FYNNEI. Between the trimmed V and J ends, which lost 6 bases and 4 bases, there was a span of 13 bases. This CDR3 is 13 amino acids long. The CDR3 bases are TGTGCCAGCAGAATAGCGGAGCCATACGAGCAGTACTTC. It encodes CASRIAEPYEQYF.

V gene TRBV5-4 combines with J gene TRBJ2-3, with 10 bases aligning to TRBD2. CDR1 and CDR2 from the germline V gene are SGHNT and YYREEE (reference sequence). Losses at the gene ends were 4 bases for V and 5 bases for J; bases not matched to a gene: 7. The CDR3 loop spans 15 amino acids. The CDR3 sequence is CASSPQASGRDTQYF. In DNA, the CDR3 is TGTGCCAGCAGCCCCCAGGCTAGCGGGAGAGATACGCAGTATTTT.

V is TRBV20-1 and J is TRBJ1-1, with D hard to call. Trimming shortened V by 3 bases and J by 5 bases, and 13 bases separated the two germline ends. This CDR3 is built from 13 residues. Looked up from germline, CDR1 is DFQATT and CDR2 is SNEGSKA (reference sequence). The CDR3 DNA reads TGCAGTGCTAGTAGCGCGGTTGGAACTGAAGCTTTCTTT. This gives the protein CSASSAVGTEAFF.

This clone was counted between two and nine times. This chain links TRBV2 with TRBJ2-2; TRBD2 matches at 7 bases. CDR3 length: 18 residues. Looked up from germline, CDR1 is SNHLY and CDR2 is FYNNEI. V shed 4 bases, J shed 0 bases, and the junction held 11 bases outside the gene matches. Here the CDR3 DNA reads TGTGCCAGCAGTGCCCTTCATAGCGGGCCTGCGAACACCGGGGAGCTGTTTTTT. It codes for CASSALHSGPANTGELFF.

V is TRBV15 and J is TRBJ2-1; 9 bases fit TRBD1. This CDR3 spans 15 amino acids. From germline, CDR1 is LNHNV and CDR2 YYDKDF (reference sequence). The ends lost 3 bases at V and 6 bases at J; junction bases unmatched: 6. The CDR3 nucleotides read TGTGCCACCAGCAGGTTACAGGGGGCGGTCAATGAGCAGTTCTTC. Translating gives CATSRLQGAVNEQFF.

This chain links TRBV19 with TRBJ1-5, with a possible D match to TRBD1 (6 bases). V lost 5 bases and J lost 5, with 13 bases in between. The CDR3 contains 14 residues. The germline gives CDR1 LNHDA, CDR2 SQIVND (reference sequence). For the CDR3, the DNA is TGTGCCAGTAGTCCACGAAACAGGGATCAGCCCCAGCATTTT. Encoded protein: CASSPRNRDQPQHF. Based on the CDR3 plus reference TRBV19 and TRBJ1-5, the full variable domain is DGGITQSPKYLFRKEGQNVTLSCEQNLNHDAMYWYRQDPGQGLRLIYYSQIVNDFQKGDIAEGYSVSREKKESFPLTVTSAQKNPTAFYLCASSPRNRDQPQHFGDGTRLSIL.

V and J are TRBV28 and TRBJ2-1, with D perhaps matching TRBD2 (6 bases). CDR1 is MDHEN and CDR2 is SYDVKM in the germline V gene. The CDR3 covers 16 residues. Trimming took 3 bases from V and 0 from J, leaving 12 bases between them. CDR3 sequence reads: CASSFGGRRSYNEQFF. CDR3 nucleotide sequence: TGTGCCAGCAGTTTTGGGGGGAGACGCTCCTACAATGAGCAGTTCTTC.

The chain has TRBV4-1 and TRBJ2-1; 7 nucleotides match TRBD2. The CDR3 spans 16 residues. The germline gives CDR1 MGHRA, CDR2 YSYEKL. The V and J ends lost 1 base and 2 bases, in that order; junction bases with no gene match: 5. This CDR3 is CASSQGLAVTYNEQFF. In nucleotides, the CDR3 is TGCGCCAGCAGCCAAGGACTAGCCGTTACCTACAATGAGCAGTTCTTC.

The gene calls are TRBV10-3 and TRBJ1-2; maybe TRBD1 (5 bases). Germline CDR1 ENHRY, CDR2 SYGVKD. The V and J ends lost 4 bases and 3 bases respectively, with 15 bases between them. The CDR3 sequence is 15 residues long. In DNA, the CDR3 is TGTGCCATCAGTGGGGCAGGTACAGGTTACTATGGCTACACCTTC. It codes for CAISGAGTGYYGYTF.

This sequence joins TRBV10-2 and TRBJ2-7, with TRBD2 identical over 8 bases. CDR1 and CDR2 (germline): WSHSY, SAAADI. The CDR3 is 12 amino acids. Unmatched junction bases numbered 3, after V lost 8 bases and J lost 3 bases. CDR3 bases: TGCGCCAGCCTGGCGGGAGGCTACGAGCAGTACTTC. Translating gives CASLAGGYEQYF.

V usage is TRBV5-1 and J usage is TRBJ2-3, with 7 bases identical to TRBD2. Germline trimming cut 4 bases from V and 2 bases from J; bases unmatched to any gene: 10. Looked up from germline, CDR1 is SGHRS and CDR2 is YFSETQ. The CDR3 extends over 16 amino acids. The CDR3 sequence is CASSATGGLTTDTQYF. The CDR3 coding sequence is TGCGCCAGCAGCGCCACGGGGGGACTTACCACAGATACGCAGTATTTT.

The rearrangement links TRBV3-1 (or the pseudogene TRBV3-2) to TRBJ2-2, with 11 bases matching TRBD2. CDR3 length: 17 residues. The germline V gene encodes CDR1 LGHDT and CDR2 YNNKEL (reference sequence). The V and J ends lost 3 bases and 1 base, in that order; junction bases with no gene match: 4. DNA for the CDR3: TGTGCCAGCAGCCAGGCCGGGACTAGCGGGAACACCGGGGAGCTGTTTTTT. The encoded protein is CASSQAGTSGNTGELFF.

The chain combines TRBV6-6 with TRBJ1-4; 8 positions agree with TRBD1. With V trimmed by 6 bases and J by 4 bases, 4 bases remained unmatched. The CDR3 is made up of 14 amino acids. Germline V gives CDR1 MNHNY, CDR2 SVGAGI (reference sequence). The CDR3, as DNA: TGTGCCAGCAGGCCACAGGGGGGTAATGAAAAACTGTTTTTT. This translates into CASRPQGGNEKLFF.

V usage is TRBV19 and J usage is TRBJ1-3, with TRBD1 identical over 7 bases. V trimming: 10 bases; J trimming: 0 bases; junction bases outside the gene matches: 6. This CDR3 is built from 14 residues. Germline assignment: CDR1 LNHDA and CDR2 SQIVND (reference sequence). The chain's CDR3 is CATRQGYSGNTIYF. CDR3 in DNA: TGTGCCACCCGACAGGGATACTCTGGAAACACCATATATTTT.

The chain links TRBV28 to TRBJ2-5; 7 bases are a match to TRBD2. The CDR3 has 15 residues. V lost 5 bases, J lost 10 bases, and 16 bases stayed unmatched. Per the germline V gene, CDR1 is MDHEN and CDR2 is SYDVKM. Written as DNA, the CDR3 is TGTGCCAGCAGTGGTCTAGGGGAGGGTAGGGAGGTCCAGTACTTC. The encoded protein is CASSGLGEGREVQYF. The complete variable domain, with remaining parts taken from reference TRBV28 and TRBJ2-5, reads DVKVTQSSRYLVKRTGEKVFLECVQDMDHENMFWYRQDPGLGLRLIYFSYDVKMKEKGDIPEGYSVSREKKERFSLILESASTNQTSMYLCASSGLGEGREVQYFGPGTRLLVL.

This rearrangement joins TRBV11-2 to TRBJ2-7, with D maybe TRBD1 (5 bases). Deletions cut 5 bases from V and 0 bases from J, with 11 bases between. The CDR3 contains 14 residues. Germline V gene sequence: CDR1 SGHAT, CDR2 FQNNGV. The DNA for the CDR3 is TGTGCCAGCAGCCCCCAGGGTTTCTCCTACGAGCAGTACTTC. Translating gives CASSPQGFSYEQYF. Full variable domain (remainder filled in from reference TRBV11-2 and TRBJ2-7): EAGVAQSPRYKIIEKRQSVAFWCNPISGHATLYWYQQILGQGPKLLIQFQNNGVVDDSQLPKDRFSAERLKGVDSTLKIQPAKLEDSAVYLCASSPQGFSYEQYFGPGTRLTVT.

The chain combines TRBV30 with TRBJ2-2; D is undetermined. Trimming left V 0 bases short and J 4 bases short, with 18 bases between. This CDR3 comprises 17 residues. CDR1 is GTSNPN and CDR2 is SVGIG in the germline V gene (reference sequence). The CDR3 sequence is CAWSVRIRRISTGELFF. The CDR3 DNA follows: TGTGCCTGGAGTGTGAGGATTCGTCGCATCAGCACCGGGGAGCTGTTTTTT.

This clone appeared a few times. The rearrangement links TRBV19 to TRBJ1-3, with no clear D. CDR3 length equals 15 residues. Germline V lookup: CDR1 LNHDA, CDR2 SQIVND (reference sequence). Trimming removed 5 bases from V and 0 bases from J, with 11 bases in between. DNA of the CDR3: TGTGCCAGTAGTCCCTCGGTTGCCTCTGGAAACACCATATATTTT. This encodes CASSPSVASGNTIYF. The variable domain in full, completed from reference TRBV19 and TRBJ1-3, reads DGGITQSPKYLFRKEGQNVTLSCEQNLNHDAMYWYRQDPGQGLRLIYYSQIVNDFQKGDIAEGYSVSREKKESFPLTVTSAQKNPTAFYLCASSPSVASGNTIYFGEGSWLTVV.

The rearrangement joins TRBV11-2 to TRBJ2-7, with TRBD2 identical over 8 bases. Looked up from germline, CDR1 is SGHAT and CDR2 is FQNNGV. The CDR3 totals 16 residues. The V and J ends lost 5 bases and 4 bases, in that order; junction bases with no gene match: 13. The DNA of the CDR3 is TGTGCCAGCAGCACAGAAAGGGGACTAGTGGGTTACGAGCAGTACTTC. This sequence encodes CASSTERGLVGYEQYF.

CDR3 sequence (DNA): TGCAGCGTTGAATTGGGGGCTGGCTATGGCTACACCTTC. It codes for CSVELGAGYGYTF. The chain carries TRBV29-1 and TRBJ1-2, with a weak D call TRBD1 (6 bases). Trimming left V 2 bases short and J 4 bases short, with 11 bases between. CDR1 is SQVTM, CDR2 ANQGSEA, per germline. The CDR3 runs to 13 residues.

This clone came up once. This chain joins TRBV19 and TRBJ1-5, with 8 bases aligning to TRBD1. The CDR3 length is 18 residues. Germline CDR1 reads LNHDA; CDR2 reads SQIVND (reference sequence). The ends lost 3 bases at V and 0 bases at J; junction bases unmatched: 10. The CDR3 coding sequence is TGTGCCAGTAGTATCAGACAGGGGAGTGTATATAGCAATCAGCCCCAGCATTTT. It specifies CASSIRQGSVYSNQPQHF.